This TCR beta chain emerged from a study of T-cell reconstitution after alpha-beta-depleted transplantation in children. Trimming pared 5 bases from V and 1 base from J, leaving 9 bases between. Per the germline V gene, CDR1 is MNHEY and CDR2 is SMNVEV (reference sequence). The CDR3 spans 14 residues. Preparation of the TCRbeta library was carried out with unique molecular identifiers. TCRdb itself ran the PCR reads through MiXCR, one entry per CDR3 protein. Of approximately 240,000 distinct CDR3 sequences in the sample, approximately 10% were seen once. This clonotype was seen a few times. The source material was PBMCs from the stem cell graft donor, sampled from the stem cell graft. The chain has TRBV27 and TRBJ1-5; D unclear. The clonotype comes from a human donor who donated a stem cell graft to a child with acute lymphoblastic leukemia. CDR3 nucleotides: TGTGCCAGCAGTCCCCGCCGGAGCAATCAGCCCCAGCATTTT. Amino acid sequence: CASSPRRSNQPQHF.